The clone carrying this TCR beta chain was seen a handful of times. Its antigen remains unidentified. TCRdb called the 5' RACE reads again in MiXCR, with one record for every CDR3 protein. The repertoire holds around 450,000 distinct CDR3 sequences, with 20% as singletons. The data were taken from a study of T-cell memory formation after mild COVID-19. Study context: The TCR clusters were mostly specific to one donor.

This CDR3 region has 16 residues. Germline V CDR1 and CDR2: SNHLY, FYNNEI. V was pared by 6 bases and J by 2 bases, with 18 bases between. General study findings and limits: Shrinking CD4+ clones resided mostly in CM and EM, and CD8+ ones in EMRA.

The sample comprised PBMCs or a T cell subset sorted from them (not recorded which). J is TRBJ2-3 and V is TRBV2; D tentatively reads TRBD1 or TRBD2 (5 bases each). The sequence was collected from an adult woman who had mild COVID-19 (a few samples of this study predate the infection). Cell type and time point are not known. The CDR3 reads CASRRGELGNTDTQYF. CDR3 nucleotide sequence: TGTGCCAGCAGGAGAGGGGAATTAGGGAACACAGATACGCAGTATTTT.